The clone carrying this T cell receptor (beta chain) was recorded a few times. Its matching antigen is unknown. A second PCR, run for about 6 to 11 cycles, used a sample-barcoded 5' primer plus a J-beta primer mix. TCRdb reprocessed the 5' RACE reads with MiXCR, giving one entry per CDR3 protein. The sample carries over 1,500,000 distinct CDR3 sequences, roughly 43% recorded once. The sample comes from a study of blood T cells in healthy people across ages. General study results and limits: Any conclusive comparison of naive versus antigen-experienced cells was prevented by using unsorted PBMCs.

The CDR3 contains 15 residues. Germline lookup yields CDR1 SGDLS and CDR2 YYNGEE. V gave up 0 bases and J gave up 9 bases, with 13 bases separating them. Each donor's blood draw was around 9.2 milliliters of peripheral blood. Samples each yielded at least 5 micrograms of total RNA. The J gene is TRBJ1-6, the V gene TRBV9; D is uncertain. The TCR comes from a human donor in good health. Specimen: blood. CDR3 protein: CASSVDASLSSPLHF. As DNA, the CDR3 is TGTGCCAGCAGCGTAGACGCGAGCTTGAGTTCACCCCTCCACTTT. Complete variable domain (other parts from reference TRBV9 and TRBJ1-6): DSGVTQTPKHLITATGQRVTLRCSPRSGDLSVYWYQQSLDQGLQFLIQYYNGEERAKGNILERFSAQQFPDLHSELNLSSLELGDSALYFCASSVDASLSSPLHFGNGTRLTVT.